The rows below give T cell receptor beta chains drawn from one sample of a study of a mutant IDH1 vaccine in newly diagnosed glioma. Sequencing used immunoSEQ multiplex PCR; TCRdb keeps in-frame clones, though not all of them. The profile shows approximately 88,000 clones, just under 80% of them singletons. The sequences come from PBMCs, collected from a glioma patient treated with radiotherapy, temozolomide or both. The receptor source for this set is a man in his forties or fifties with glioma. The CDR3 runs from the conserved cysteine through the conserved F or W. D genes are given only for firm matches. The size entry is marked missing in some rows and otherwise reads once, few, many or a size class.

J	D	size	V	length	CDR3	DNA
TRBJ2-2	TRBD1	NA	TRBV5-1	16	CASSLEGQGYTGELFF	TGCGCCAGCAGCTTGGAAGGACAGGGTTACACCGGGGAGCTGTTTTTT
TRBJ1-1	NA	NA	TRBV10-3	13	CAISDLSPRLGFF	TGTGCCATCAGTGACCTATCCCCAAGACTGGGTTTCTTT
TRBJ1-5	NA	NA	TRBV21-1	16	CASSKGKGGGNQPQHF	TGTGCCAGCAGCAAAGGGAAGGGAGGAGGTAATCAGCCCCAGCATTTT
TRBJ1-4	TRBD1	few	TRBV5-4	14	CASSFRTGREKLFF	TGTGCCAGCAGCTTTAGGACAGGGCGGGAAAAACTGTTTTTT
TRBJ2-5	NA	NA	TRBV19	14	CASSIGFQQETQYF	TGTGCCAGTAGTATAGGATTCCAACAAGAGACCCAGTACTTC
TRBJ1-2	TRBD1	NA	TRBV30	13	CAGDSFSNYGYTF	TGTGCCGGGGACAGTTTTTCTAACTATGGCTACACCTTC
TRBJ2-5	NA	once	TRBV5-1	11	CASRARETQYF	TGCGCCAGCAGAGCTAGAGAGACCCAGTACTTC
TRBJ1-1	NA	NA	TRBV7-6	16	CASSQPLTGRGTEAFF	TGTGCCAGCAGCCAGCCGCTGACAGGACGCGGCACTGAAGCTTTCTTT
TRBJ1-5	NA	few	TRBV18	12	CASSRDNQPQHF	TGTGCCAGCTCACGAGACAATCAGCCCCAGCATTTT
TRBJ1-5	NA	NA	TRBV6-6	12	CASTGSNQPQHF	TGTGCCAGTACAGGGAGCAATCAGCCCCAGCATTTT
TRBJ1-6	TRBD1	NA	TRBV6-5	16	CASSYFRDRGSSPLHF	TGTGCCAGCAGTTACTTTAGGGACAGAGGGAGTTCACCCCTCCACTTT
TRBJ1-2	NA	NA	TRBV29-1	11	CSFSNRVGYTF	TGCAGCTTCTCGAACAGGGTTGGCTACACCTTC
TRBJ1-3	TRBD1	few	TRBV10-2	16	CASTGTGVSPGNTIYF	TGCGCCAGCACCGGGACAGGGGTCTCCCCTGGAAACACCATATATTTT
TRBJ1-4	NA	NA	TRBV19	13	CATRRDILEKLFF	TGTGCCACCCGCCGGGACATCCTTGAAAAACTGTTTTTT
TRBJ2-1	NA	NA	TRBV27	17	CASSLYASWSSYNEQFF	TGTGCCAGCAGTTTATACGCTAGCTGGAGCTCCTACAATGAGCAGTTCTTC
TRBJ2-3	NA	NA	TRBV5-5	12	CASSFGEDTQYF	TGTGCCAGCAGCTTTGGCGAGGATACGCAGTATTTT